These 11 T cell receptor beta chains were all obtained from the same sample, sequenced in a study of cytomegalovirus exposure and HLA in healthy donors. PCR was performed using 60 Vbeta and 13 Jbeta primers. The method was immunoSEQ multiplex PCR; TCRdb's version includes in-frame clones alone and lacks a portion of them. The table records about 120,000 clones, approximately 80% of them present only once. The sequenced sample consisted of PBMCs. These receptors all stem from a middle-aged man in good health and CMV-seronegative.

The chain joins TRBV30 to TRBJ1-4, with a weak D call TRBD1 (5 bases). CDR1 GTSNPN and CDR2 SVGIG come from the germline V gene (reference sequence). This CDR3 spans 13 amino acids. The V end was cut by 2 bases, the J end by 13 bases, with 17 bases between. DNA for the CDR3: TGTGCCTGGAGTCGCAGGGAAGGTGGTATACTGTTTTTT. It yields the protein CAWSRREGGILFF. The full variable domain, rest sourced from reference TRBV30 and TRBJ1-4, is SQTIHQWPATLVQPVGSPLSLECTVEGTSNPNLYWYRQAAGRGLQLLFYSVGIGQISSEVPQNLSASRPQDRQFILSSKKLLLSDSGFYLCAWSRREGGILFFGSGTQLSVL.

The chain recombines TRBV2 with TRBJ2-7; possible D gene TRBD2, 5 bases. The CDR3 is 15 amino acids. Germline CDR1 is SNHLY and CDR2 is FYNNEI. The V and J ends lost 1 base and 3 bases respectively, with 13 bases between them. The CDR3 DNA is TGTGCCAGCAGTGAAGGGGCGAGGGTCGGCTACGAGCAGTACTTC. Residues: CASSEGARVGYEQYF. Full variable domain (outside the CDR3, taken from reference TRBV2 and TRBJ2-7): EPEVTQTPSHQVTQMGQEVILRCVPISNHLYFYWYRQILGQKVEFLVSFYNNEISEKSEIFDDQFSVERPDGSNFTLKIRSTKLEDSAMYFCASSEGARVGYEQYFGPGTRLTVT.

This chain links TRBV4-3 with TRBJ1-3; TRBD1 is a possible D gene (6 bases). CDR1 and CDR2 (germline): LGHNA, YSLEER. CDR3 length: 18 amino acids. Between the trimmed V and J ends, which lost 0 bases and 1 base, there was a span of 16 bases. The CDR3 bases are TGCGCCAGCAGCCAAGATAGTAACAGGGTGGCTTCTGGAAACACCATATATTTT. Its translation is CASSQDSNRVASGNTIYF.

The J gene is TRBJ1-4, the V gene TRBV7-9; no firm D call. CDR1 SEHNR and CDR2 FQNEAQ come from the germline V gene (reference sequence). The V gene lost 2 bases and the J gene lost 1 base, with 5 bases spanning the gap. The CDR3 runs to 14 residues. In nucleotides, the CDR3 is TGTGCCAGCAGCTTACTGAGAACTAATGAAAAACTGTTTTTT. Translated: CASSLLRTNEKLFF.

A word on this clone: Germline is not matched at one junction end, which may reflect a read error. The chain employs TRBV6-5 and TRBJ2-4, with D possibly matching TRBD2 (6 bases). In germline, CDR1 is MNHEY, CDR2 SVGAGI. This CDR3 region has 14 residues. The CDR3 DNA is TGTGCCAGCAGCTCAGTACTAGCCAAAAACAGTCAGTACTTC. It codes for CASSSVLAKNSQYF.

The V and J genes are TRBV6-1 and TRBJ1-2, with TRBD1 identical over 10 bases. After removal of 3 bases from V and 4 bases from J, the junction contained 5 bases not matched to a gene. The CDR3 runs 15 residues. Germline-derived CDR1 and CDR2 are MNHNS and SASEGT. The CDR3 loop reads CASSDRDRGLYGYTF. In DNA form, the CDR3 reads TGTGCCAGCAGTGATAGGGACAGGGGCCTCTATGGCTACACCTTC.

CDR3 amino acids: CASSESSGGGQPQHF. The CDR3 DNA sequence: TGTGCCAGCAGCGAAAGTTCAGGGGGCGGTCAGCCCCAGCATTTT. The J gene is TRBJ1-5, the V gene TRBV7-8, with 8 bases matching TRBD1. Trimming at V came to 5 bases and at J to 6 bases, leaving 9 bases not matched to a gene. CDR1 is SGHVS and CDR2 is FQNEAQ in the germline V gene. The CDR3 loop spans 15 amino acids.

This clone was seen more than once but under ten times. This rearrangement joins TRBV27 to TRBJ2-2; possibly TRBD2 for D (5 bases). V lost 4 bases, J lost 0 bases, and 9 bases lay in between. CDR1 is MNHEY, CDR2 SMNVEV, per germline (reference sequence). The CDR3 length is 15 residues. The CDR3 DNA reads as TGTGCCAGCAGTTCCGACTATACGAACACCGGGGAGCTGTTTTTT. This codes for CASSSDYTNTGELFF.

A few counts support this clone. The chain combines TRBV7-8 with TRBJ2-1, with 10 positions matching TRBD2. V was clipped by 1 base and J by 4 bases; unmatched bases: 7. The length of the CDR3 is 17 residues. Germline CDR1 is SGHVS and CDR2 is FQNEAQ. CDR3 loop: CASSLVRGSGGYNEQFF. The CDR3 DNA is TGTGCCAGCAGCTTAGTTAGGGGTAGCGGGGGGTACAATGAGCAGTTCTTC. The whole variable domain, remainder taken from reference TRBV7-8 and TRBJ2-1, is GAGVSQSPRYKVAKRGQDVALRCDPISGHVSLFWYQQALGQGPEFLTYFQNEAQLDKSGLPSDRFFAERPEGSVSTLKIQRTQQEDSAVYLCASSLVRGSGGYNEQFFGPGTRLTVL.

The sample holds one count of this clone. The chain joins TRBV19 to TRBJ1-4; tentatively, D is TRBD1 (5 bases). Trimming stripped 7 bases from V and 3 bases from J, with 15 bases between. Looked up from germline, CDR1 is LNHDA and CDR2 is SQIVND (reference sequence). This CDR3 comprises 15 residues. The CDR3 loop is CASTHSGGANEKLFF. CDR3 sequence (DNA): TGTGCCAGTACCCACTCTGGGGGGGCTAATGAAAAACTGTTTTTT.

The chain links TRBV9 to TRBJ2-1, with D possibly matching TRBD2 (5 bases). V was clipped by 0 bases and J by 4 bases, with 11 bases between them. The CDR3 runs to 15 residues. The germline gives CDR1 SGDLS, CDR2 YYNGEE. DNA of the CDR3: TGTGCCAGCAGCGTAGTCGGGGTCGGGTACAATGAGCAGTTCTTC. Translated: CASSVVGVGYNEQFF.